This TCR beta chain was sequenced in a study of cytomegalovirus exposure and HLA in healthy donors. Findings and limits, study-wide: A later analysis reported that several of the most significant clusters appeared to be linked to common viral pathogens, among them Epstein-Barr virus.

PCR amplification relied on 60 Vbeta primers (plus 13 Jbeta primers). Using immunoSEQ multiplex PCR, the repertoire was profiled, and TCRdb retains in-frame clones only, with some absent. The profile shows over 150,000 clones, more than 75% of them singletons. This cohort consisted of healthy bone marrow donors. CDR1 is SGHVS and CDR2 is FQNEAQ in the germline V gene. The CDR3 totals 14 residues. With regard to this clone: Its antigen is as yet unknown.

The sample comprised PBMCs. J is TRBJ2-5 and V is TRBV7-8; 8 positions agree with TRBD2. Judging by the DNA end, TRBJ2-7 fits better; the J call may be wrong. This clonotype originated in a man between 25 and 39 years old in good health and CMV-seropositive. CDR3 in DNA: TGTGCCAGCAGCATCAGCGGGAGCTCCTACGAGCAGTACTTC. It codes for CASSISGSSYEQYF.